The 30 T cell receptor beta chains below all came from one sample that was sequenced in a study of shared clonotypes between healthy human individuals. Repertoires were generated with immunoSEQ multiplex PCR, while TCRdb's copy carries only in-frame clones and drops some. The sample has a few hundred thousand clones; about 74% are singletons. Input material: memory CD4+ T cells sorted from blood. Subset of the sample: CD45RA-negative fraction. The source of these receptors is a man aged 25 to 40 in good health.

The chain is built from TRBV18 and TRBJ1-5, with a tentative D call TRBD1 (5 bases). The CDR3 covers 16 residues. Germline V gene lookup returns CDR1 KGHSH and CDR2 LQKENI. V lost 2 bases and J lost 4, with 15 bases in between. The CDR3 loop reads CASSPRQGSRNQPQHF. Written as DNA, the CDR3 is TGTGCCAGCTCACCAAGGCAGGGCAGTAGGAATCAGCCCCAGCATTTT.

The V gene is TRBV19, the J gene TRBJ2-7; no clear D gene. Germline loops: CDR1 LNHDA, CDR2 SQIVND (reference sequence). With 0 bases removed from V and 5 bases from J, the gap between germline ends came to 20 bases. CDR3 length: 17 residues. This CDR3 is CASSIDPLGRVVNEQYF. CDR3 coding DNA: TGTGCCAGTAGTATAGATCCCTTGGGAAGGGTGGTCAACGAGCAGTACTTC.

This chain links TRBV7-3 with TRBJ2-1, with TRBD2 as a possible D gene (5 bases). V lost 1 base and J 4 bases, leaving 11 bases between the germline ends. The CDR3 consists of 15 residues. Germline loops: CDR1 SGHTA, CDR2 FQGTGA. The CDR3 nucleotides read TGTGCCAGCAGCTTAAAGACTACCGGTTACAATGAGCAGTTCTTC. This translates into CASSLKTTGYNEQFF. The full variable domain, in which reference TRBV7-3 and TRBJ2-1 provide the parts outside the CDR3, is GAGVSQTPSNKVTEKGKYVELRCDPISGHTALYWYRQSLGQGPEFLIYFQGTGAADDSGLPNDRFFAVRPEGSVSTLKIQRTERGDSAVYLCASSLKTTGYNEQFFGPGTRLTVL.

The table lists this clone with a count of one. The chain links TRBV25-1 to TRBJ2-1; D unresolved. The CDR3 is 14 residues long. CDR1 and CDR2 (germline): MGHDK, SYGVNS. The V end was cut by 2 bases, the J end by 1 base, with 6 bases between. CDR3 sequence reads: CASSESLSYNEQFF. The DNA of the CDR3 is TGTGCCAGCAGTGAAAGTTTATCCTACAATGAGCAGTTCTTC.

This sequence joins TRBV28 and TRBJ1-5, with D possibly matching TRBD1 (6 bases). The CDR3 is made up of 14 amino acids. The V gene's germline CDR1 is MDHEN and CDR2 SYDVKM. Trimming shortened V by 3 bases and J by 7 bases, and 13 bases separated the two germline ends. CDR3 amino acids: CASSFPGAGQPQHF. Here the CDR3 DNA reads TGTGCCAGCAGTTTTCCGGGGGCAGGGCAGCCCCAGCATTTT.

With regard to this clone: This sample also contains other DNA sequences that code for the same CDR3. The genes are TRBV6-6 and TRBJ2-1; D assignment may be TRBD1 or TRBD2 (5 bases each). V lost 8 bases and J lost 7, with 15 bases in between. CDR1 and CDR2 (germline): MNHNY, SVGAGI (reference sequence). The CDR3 runs 13 residues. CDR3 nucleotide sequence: TGTGCCAGCTCCCAACTGGGGGTTAATGAGCAGTTCTTC. Translating gives CASSQLGVNEQFF.

V and J are TRBV2 and TRBJ2-1; D could derive from TRBD1 or TRBD2 (5 bases each). This CDR3 contains 15 residues. Germline V lookup: CDR1 SNHLY, CDR2 FYNNEI. The V and J ends lost 4 bases and 6 bases respectively, with 16 bases between them. The CDR3 spells CASSGRDLTPNEQFF. CDR3 DNA sequence: TGTGCCAGCAGTGGACGGGACCTTACTCCCAATGAGCAGTTCTTC.

This clone was detected a few times. This chain links TRBV25-1 with TRBJ2-5, with a weak D call TRBD2 (5 bases). Trimming left V 2 bases short and J 5 bases short, with 15 bases between. The CDR3 is made up of 15 amino acids. Germline V gene sequence: CDR1 MGHDK, CDR2 SYGVNS. The CDR3 nucleotides read TGTGCCAGCAGTGAAGCGGCCGGGGATAGGGAGACCCAGTACTTC. Encoded protein: CASSEAAGDRETQYF.

The V gene is TRBV14, the J gene TRBJ2-7; D is perhaps TRBD2 (6 bases). Germline V gene lookup returns CDR1 SGHDN and CDR2 FVKESK. With 5 bases removed from V and 5 bases from J, the gap between germline ends came to 19 bases. The CDR3 contains 15 residues. The CDR3 reads CASSTFGGAGNEQYF. The CDR3 bases are TGTGCCAGCAGCACTTTCGGAGGGGCGGGAAACGAGCAGTACTTC.

The V gene is TRBV7-8, the J gene TRBJ1-2; the match to TRBD1 covers 7 bases. The CDR3 is 15 residues long. Germline V gene lookup returns CDR1 SGHVS and CDR2 FQNEAQ. The ends lost 1 base at V and 0 bases at J; junction bases unmatched: 2. CDR3 sequence reads: CASSLGRGPNYGYTF. In DNA, the CDR3 is TGTGCCAGCAGCTTAGGAAGGGGGCCTAACTATGGCTACACCTTC.

In its sample, this clone was seen a few times. The chain has TRBV9 and TRBJ2-2; 8 bases align to TRBD2. V shed 0 bases, J shed 3 bases, and the junction held 4 bases outside the gene matches. The CDR3 contains 16 residues. From germline, CDR1 is SGDLS and CDR2 YYNGEE. The CDR3 loop is CASSVGAGGYTGELFF. CDR3 DNA: TGTGCCAGCAGCGTAGGGGCGGGAGGATACACCGGGGAGCTGTTTTTT.

The rearrangement joins TRBV6-5 to TRBJ1-3; the D gene is possibly TRBD1 (5 bases). The V and J ends lost 6 bases and 8 bases respectively, with 8 bases between them. Germline lookup yields CDR1 MNHEY and CDR2 SVGAGI. The CDR3 spans 11 residues. The DNA for the CDR3 is TGTGCCAGCAGGGGGCTGGACACCATATATTTT. It is translated as CASRGLDTIYF.

The genes are TRBV11-2 and TRBJ2-5; D is unclear. V gave up 6 bases and J gave up 2 bases, with 16 bases separating them. From germline, CDR1 is SGHAT and CDR2 FQNNGV. The CDR3 consists of 15 residues. The CDR3 nucleotides are TGTGCCAGCAGAAAGACGGCGGTCTCACAAGAGACCCAGTACTTC. Translation gives CASRKTAVSQETQYF.

The V and J genes are TRBV18 and TRBJ2-7, with D perhaps given as TRBD1 or TRBD2 (5 bases each). There are 16 residues in the CDR3. Trimming left V 3 bases short and J 1 base short, with 16 bases between. The V gene's germline CDR1 is KGHSH and CDR2 LQKENI. CDR3 protein: CASSPFGTGRSYEQYF. The CDR3 DNA follows: TGTGCCAGCTCACCGTTCGGGACGGGACGGTCCTACGAGCAGTACTTC.

V gene TRBV5-6 combines with J gene TRBJ2-7, with D perhaps matching TRBD1 (6 bases). This CDR3 is 17 amino acids long. V lost 0 bases and J lost 3, with 19 bases in between. Germline V gene sequence: CDR1 SGHDT, CDR2 YYEEEE. CDR3 residues: CASSLAPTTGLLYEQYF. CDR3 coding DNA: TGTGCCAGCAGCTTGGCCCCTACGACAGGCCTACTCTACGAGCAGTACTTC.

CDR3 in DNA: TGTGCCAGCAGCCCGACGCCCCTCGAGGCAGGGACAGGGCCCCAACACGGGGCTTTCTTT. This translates into CASSPTPLEAGTGPQHGAFF. The chain carries TRBV5-4 and TRBJ1-1; TRBD1 aligns across 9 bases. The CDR3 sequence is 20 residues long. Trimming cost V 4 bases and J 11 bases; bases outside gene matches: 30. CDR1 is SGHNT and CDR2 is YYREEE in the germline V gene (reference sequence). Full variable domain (missing parts from reference TRBV5-4 and TRBJ1-1): ETGVTQSPTHLIKTRGQQVTLRCSSQSGHNTVSWYQQALGQGPQFIFQYYREEENGRGNFPPRFSGLQFPNYSSELNVNALELDDSALYLCASSPTPLEAGTGPQHGAFFGQGTRLTVV.

The chain couples TRBV18 to TRBJ1-5, with 7 bases identical to TRBD1. Trimming cost V 5 bases and J 6 bases; bases outside gene matches: 10. Germline V gene sequence: CDR1 KGHSH, CDR2 LQKENI. This CDR3 has 15 residues. CDR3 amino acids: CASSGTGVRTQPQHF. Written as DNA, the CDR3 is TGTGCCAGCTCAGGCACAGGGGTTCGTACTCAGCCCCAGCATTTT.

The table lists this clone with a few counts. The chain is built from TRBV25-1 and TRBJ2-3; 7 bases line up with TRBD1. Germline loops: CDR1 MGHDK, CDR2 SYGVNS. With V trimmed by 3 bases and J by 3 bases, 3 bases remained unmatched. The CDR3 loop spans 14 amino acids. Written as DNA, the CDR3 is TGTGCCAGCAGTGATGACAGGGTAACAGATACGCAGTATTTT. As protein: CASSDDRVTDTQYF.

The sample holds one count of this clone. This rearrangement joins TRBV15 to TRBJ2-2, with unresolved D. With 3 bases removed from V and 1 base from J, the gap between germline ends came to 0 bases. The germline CDR1 and CDR2 sequences are LNHNV and YYDKDF (reference sequence). This CDR3 is 12 amino acids long. In DNA, the CDR3 is TGTGCCACCAGCAGGAACACCGGGGAGCTGTTTTTT. It codes for CATSRNTGELFF.

The chain carries TRBV28 and TRBJ2-3; D not resolved. From germline, CDR1 is MDHEN and CDR2 SYDVKM. CDR3 length: 15 residues. V lost 2 bases, J lost 6 bases, and 15 bases lay in between. CDR3 protein: CASSLAVPRKDTQYF. The DNA for the CDR3 is TGTGCCAGCAGTTTAGCGGTCCCCCGGAAGGATACGCAGTATTTT.

J is TRBJ2-2 and V is TRBV5-1; D call uncertain. CDR1 and CDR2 from the germline V gene are SGHRS and YFSETQ. The V and J ends lost 7 bases and 2 bases respectively, with 15 bases between them. The CDR3 totals 15 residues. CDR3 sequence (DNA): TGCGCCAGCCGACCCTCGACCCGAAACACCGGGGAGCTGTTTTTT. Its translation is CASRPSTRNTGELFF.

On this clone itself: This could be a read error, since a much larger clone is one nucleotide away. The same CDR3 arises from other DNA sequences in this sample as well. The chain couples TRBV25-1 to TRBJ2-1; perhaps TRBD1 as D (5 bases). The CDR3 totals 17 residues. The V and J ends lost 3 bases and 1 base respectively, with 16 bases between them. CDR1 is MGHDK, CDR2 SYGVNS, per germline. CDR3 in DNA: TGTGCCAGCAGTGACCTAGGACAAGGAAGGTCCTACAATGAGCAGTTCTTC. It encodes CASSDLGQGRSYNEQFF. Complete variable domain (other parts from reference TRBV25-1 and TRBJ2-1): EADIYQTPRYLVIGTGKKITLECSQTMGHDKMYWYQQDPGMELHLIHYSYGVNSTEKGDLSSESTVSRIRTEHFPLTLESARPSHTSQYLCASSDLGQGRSYNEQFFGPGTRLTVL.

This rearrangement joins TRBV15 to TRBJ1-3; D is unresolved. With 1 base removed from V and 0 bases from J, the gap between germline ends came to 7 bases. The CDR3 is made up of 15 amino acids. CDR1 is LNHNV, CDR2 YYDKDF, per germline (reference sequence). CDR3 in amino acids: CATSRAFSSGNTIYF. CDR3 bases: TGTGCCACCAGCAGAGCGTTTTCCTCTGGAAACACCATATATTTT.

This clone was seen only a few times. The V gene is TRBV20-1, the J gene TRBJ1-1; unclear D gene. The CDR3 contains 11 residues. The germline V gene has CDR1 DFQATT and CDR2 SNEGSKA (reference sequence). V was clipped by 7 bases and J by 1 base, with 7 bases between them. The CDR3 loop reads CSVTENTEAFF. The CDR3 nucleotides read TGCAGTGTTACAGAGAACACTGAAGCTTTCTTT.

The gene calls are TRBV5-1 and TRBJ2-5; D is possibly TRBD2 (6 bases). Germline V gives CDR1 SGHRS, CDR2 YFSETQ. This CDR3 spans 13 amino acids. The V end lost 4 bases, the J end lost 5 bases, and 12 bases lay between the germline ends. CDR3 region: CASSPNGGETQYF. CDR3 bases: TGCGCCAGCAGCCCGAATGGAGGGGAGACCCAGTACTTC.

This sequence joins TRBV12-2 and TRBJ2-1; the D segment call TRBD2 is taken from the table without a DNA check. TRBV12-2 represents a pseudogene. This CDR3 region has 15 residues. CDR3 amino acids: CASRSGGRAYNEQFF. CDR3 DNA sequence: TGTGCAAGTCGCTCCGGGGGGCGGGCCTACAATGAGCAGTTCTTC.

The rearrangement links TRBV10-1 to TRBJ2-7, with D possibly matching TRBD1 (5 bases). CDR1 WNHNN and CDR2 SYGVQD come from the germline V gene (reference sequence). V gave up 5 bases and J gave up 0 bases, with 11 bases separating them. This CDR3 has 14 amino acids. This chain's CDR3 is CASSNQGLSYEQYF. The CDR3 region has the DNA TGCGCCAGCAGTAACCAGGGCCTCTCCTACGAGCAGTACTTC.

The CDR3 loop reads CASSYGQGRDGYTF. CDR3 nucleotides: TGTGCCAGCAGCTATGGACAGGGTCGAGATGGCTACACCTTC. The chain uses TRBV14 and TRBJ1-2; 8 bases agree with TRBD1. The CDR3 is 14 residues long. The trim removed 5 bases at V and 6 bases at J, leaving 8 bases unmatched. The germline V gene has CDR1 SGHDN and CDR2 FVKESK.

CDR3: CASSYAGGATDTQYF. DNA for the CDR3: TGCGCCAGCAGTTATGCGGGGGGGGCCACAGATACGCAGTATTTT. The genes are TRBV4-3 and TRBJ2-3; 9 bases match TRBD2. The CDR3 length is 15 residues. The V gene's germline CDR1 is LGHNA and CDR2 YSLEER. V dropped 6 bases and J dropped 2; count of bases not matched to a gene: 6.

The chain links TRBV9 to TRBJ2-5, with D maybe TRBD1 (5 bases). Germline-derived CDR1 and CDR2 are SGDLS and YYNGEE. The CDR3 runs to 14 residues. V was shortened by 0 bases and J by 5 bases, with 11 bases between the two germline ends. CDR3 sequence reads: CASSVAPRVETQYF. The CDR3 DNA sequence: TGTGCCAGCAGCGTAGCTCCCAGGGTGGAGACCCAGTACTTC.